The TCR beta chain under discussion was sequenced for a study of post-analysis software for immune sequencing data. Study context: Disease trajectories encompassed relapsing-remitting, secondary progressive and progressive-relapsing multiple sclerosis. Regarding the study as a whole: Patients used five TRBV segments, including TRBV5-6, TRBV5-1 and TRBV20-1, more often than controls. Normalized Chao1 diversity was significantly lower in multiple sclerosis patients than in controls.

This clonotype was observed a handful of times. Its antigen is unidentified. Germline V CDR1 and CDR2: GTSNPN, SVGIG (reference sequence). The junction had 8 bases not matched to a gene; V was cut back by 6 bases and J by 1 base. The CDR3 is made up of 15 amino acids. cDNA libraries for TCR beta contained unique molecular identifiers. TCRdb reanalysed the PCR reads using MiXCR and keeps one entry per CDR3 protein. The sample shows roughly 150,000 distinct CDR3 sequences, roughly 40% of them seen only once. This sequence originates from a girl aged 10 to 17 with multiple sclerosis. Sequenced material: blood, taken after autologous hematopoietic stem cell transplantation. This sequence joins TRBV30 and TRBJ1-5; 8 bases align to TRBD1. The CDR3 protein is CACTNRGSSNQPQHF. CDR3 coding DNA: TGTGCCTGCACCAACAGGGGGTCCAGCAATCAGCCCCAGCATTTT.